This T cell receptor (beta chain) was documented in a study of OX40 agonist ivuxolimab in advanced cancers. Assay used: immunoSEQ multiplex PCR; TCRdb lists only in-frame clones, some missing. The table records more than 60,000 clones, around 86% of them present only once. Germline-derived CDR1 and CDR2 are SGHTA and FQGNSA. The CDR3 is 15 residues long. V lost 5 bases and J 0 bases, leaving 13 bases between the germline ends. This clonotype originated in an adult with an advanced solid tumor such as melanoma, head and neck, liver or kidney cancer. The rearrangement links TRBV7-2 to TRBJ2-5; possible D gene TRBD1, 6 bases. The sample in question was CD4+ or CD8+ T cells sorted from blood, obtained in a trial of the OX40 agonist ivuxolimab. The CDR3 here is CASSGNRADQETQYF. The CDR3 DNA reads as TGTGCCAGCAGCGGCAACAGGGCAGACCAAGAGACCCAGTACTTC.